This TCR beta chain stems from a study of T cell responses to AZD1222 COVID-19 vaccine (TCRdb year 2021). For the study in its entirety: A total of approximately 250 trial participants underwent TCR sequencing, of whom nearly 210 had received two doses of AZD1222 and 26 had received two doses of the MenACWY control vaccine. Trial participants were enrolled by age into 18-55, 56-69 and 70-plus year subgroups, with roughly 160, 29 and 62 TCR-sequenced participants respectively.

This clone came up a few times. The clone's antigen remains unknown. No per-base quality is available; no much larger clone lies one base away. The CDR3 regions of human TCRbeta chains were subjected to immunosequencing. In the source study's methods: TCRs in the repertoires were matched against a reference library of SARS-CoV-2-specific TCRs that had been generated with the MIRA antigen-specificity platform. Breadth was defined as the fraction of unique TCRs that were SARS-CoV-2-associated. Depth was defined as the fraction of total T cells that were SARS-CoV-2-associated. Using the MIRA data, each spike-specific TCR was assigned both to the spike region to which the TCR was reactive and to a CD4 or CD8 class. Log10-transformed breadth and depth values were compared by one-way ANOVA with Sidak's multiple comparisons tests. TCRdb mirrors the immuneACCESS table, restricted to in-frame sequences. Some clones are absent from its copies; in checked studies, under half trace to an unresolved V gene, and the reason for the others is unknown. V, J and clone size are taken as reported in that table, and D and trimming were inferred from the DNA itself. The table for this sample lists over 70,000 clones; over 85% of them were counted only once. The top ten clones comprise roughly 5.3% of the sample.

The time point label of this sample denotes: about 28 days (+/-7) after the second vaccine dose. AZD1222 recipients whose second dose came at about 4 weeks and those whose second dose came at about 12 weeks were combined into one group, since spike-specific TCR depth and breadth did not differ between the two schedules. The vaccinee samples were drawn from two UK trials, COV001 and COV002, one of which was a single-blind randomized controlled phase 2/3 trial testing AZD1222 (ChAdOx1 nCoV-19) in healthy adults. For TCRbeta chain sequencing, PBMC samples were collected from trial participants at day 0 and at day 28 after the second dose. V is cut by 5 bases and J by 1 base, and the space between the germline ends is 11 bases. Inclusive of the bounding cysteine and phenylalanine, the CDR3 is 14 residues long. Only the CDR3 DNA stays, 42 bases, in frame from base 1. Taken from the germline V gene (reference sequence), the CDR1 and CDR2 loops are WNHNN and SYGVQD.

Study-wide conclusions, independent of this receptor: CD4 TCRs associated with the vaccine covered the entire spike protein, and the dominant responses were in regions 160-218 and 743-854. Because no samples from the day 14 peak response were available, repertoires could be characterized only after the peak T cell response. The 56-69-year group was small, and its depth increase did not reach significance, likely because of low power. After two AZD1222 doses, spike-specific TCR breadth and depth were significantly higher than at day 0 and than in MenACWY recipients. Participants were mostly white British, with more females than males. The authors suggested clonal diversity may have been underestimated. Only five to seven AZD1222 recipients were SARS-CoV-2 seropositive at baseline, limiting conclusions about previously exposed vaccinees. Reportedly, almost half of the unique spike-specific TCRs recognized epitopes lying outside the regions that are mutated in the B.1.351 and B.1.1.7 variants.

The chain links TRBV10-1 with TRBJ1-1, with the D segment identity uncertain. The material sequenced was peripheral blood, taken 28 days after the second AZD1222 dose. This receptor was identified in an adult who received the AZD1222 COVID-19 vaccine. CDR3 sequence: CASSMRKTNTEAFF. The DNA sequence reads TGCGCCAGCAGTATGCGGAAAACGAACACTGAAGCTTTCTTT.